Below, 6 T cell receptor beta chains from the same sample are listed, as sequenced in a study of monozygotic twins with inflammatory bowel disease. Reprocessing the 5' RACE reads, TCRdb reports a single entry for every CDR3 protein and omits DNA. The sample features 400,000 or so distinct CDR3 sequences, with about 2.2% in its top ten. Sequences were obtained from blood. The receptors originated from a human donor with ulcerative colitis or Crohn's disease, or a healthy co-twin of an affected twin (not recorded which).

The CDR3 region is CASSPRGREGEKLFF. V is TRBV12-3 or TRBV12-4 and J is TRBJ1-4; TCRdb names TRBD1, which stays unverified in the absence of DNA. CDR3 length: 15 residues.

V and J are TRBV5-1 and TRBJ2-5; checking the TCRdb D call of TRBD1 is not possible without DNA. Per the germline V gene, CDR1 is SGHRS and CDR2 is YFSETQ. CDR3 length: 18 residues. The CDR3 spells CASSPIPGTGGARETQYF.

The genes are TRBV18 and TRBJ1-1; TCRdb's assignment of TRBD1 cannot be checked, as there is no DNA. The germline V gene has CDR1 KGHSH and CDR2 LQKENI. The CDR3 sequence is 15 residues long. This CDR3 is CASSPGQGWNTEAFF.

Here the CDR3 reads CASSLGGRPHEQFF. The rearrangement uses TRBV9 and TRBJ2-1; TCRdb gives TRBD1 as the D gene, but with no DNA this cannot be confirmed. In germline, CDR1 is SGDLS, CDR2 YYNGEE. The CDR3 covers 14 residues.

This chain joins TRBV5-1 and TRBJ2-5; with no DNA, the TCRdb D assignment of TRBD1 cannot be verified. Germline V gene data show CDR1 as SGHRS and CDR2 as YFSETQ. The CDR3 is 14 amino acids. The CDR3 reads CASAHSQGAETQYF.

V is TRBV29-1 and J is TRBJ2-1; TCRdb selects TRBD1, and the lack of DNA leaves this call unchecked. The CDR3 is made up of 14 amino acids. Germline V CDR1 and CDR2: SQVTM, ANQGSEA. CDR3 loop: CSVRTGTGKNEQFF.